This TCR beta chain was profiled in a study of blood T cell repertoires in COVID-19. Study in general: Sources were T cells, B-cell-depleted T cells, or PBMCs; the material itself was cDNA or gDNA.

The germline V gene has CDR1 MNHEY and CDR2 SMNVEV (reference sequence). After removal of 0 bases from V and 5 bases from J, the junction contained 4 bases not matched to a gene. The CDR3 contains 15 residues. Under the authors' procedure: Nucleated cell counts were estimated from reference gene primer amplification. Sequencing was performed with immunoSEQ multiplex PCR; in TCRdb, only in-frame clones are kept and a portion is missing. The DNA gave D and trimming, while V, J and clone size come from that table. The sample lists some 130,000 clones, more than 70% seen once, with 10% in the top ten. The rearrangement joins TRBV27 to TRBJ2-1; 7 bases match TRBD2. Sequencing input: peripheral blood. The origin of this receptor is a man aged 50-59 years with acute or convalescent COVID-19. In DNA form, the CDR3 reads TGTGCCAGCAGTTTATCGCTAGCGGTAAACAATGAGCAGTTCTTC. This sequence encodes CASSLSLAVNNEQFF.